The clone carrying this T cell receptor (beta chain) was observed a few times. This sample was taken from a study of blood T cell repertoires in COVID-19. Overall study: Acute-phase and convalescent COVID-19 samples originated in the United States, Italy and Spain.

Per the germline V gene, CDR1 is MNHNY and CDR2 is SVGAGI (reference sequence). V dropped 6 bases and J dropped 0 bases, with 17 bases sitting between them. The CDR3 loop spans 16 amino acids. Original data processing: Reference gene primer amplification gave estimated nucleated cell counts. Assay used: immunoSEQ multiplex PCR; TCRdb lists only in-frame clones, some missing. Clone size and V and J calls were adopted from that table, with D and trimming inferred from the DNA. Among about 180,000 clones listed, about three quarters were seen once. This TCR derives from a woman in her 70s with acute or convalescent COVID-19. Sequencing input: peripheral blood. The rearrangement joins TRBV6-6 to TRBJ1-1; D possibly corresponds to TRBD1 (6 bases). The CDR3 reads CASSSDRNGLNTEAFF. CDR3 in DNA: TGTGCCAGCAGCTCCGACAGGAACGGTCTGAACACTGAAGCTTTCTTT.